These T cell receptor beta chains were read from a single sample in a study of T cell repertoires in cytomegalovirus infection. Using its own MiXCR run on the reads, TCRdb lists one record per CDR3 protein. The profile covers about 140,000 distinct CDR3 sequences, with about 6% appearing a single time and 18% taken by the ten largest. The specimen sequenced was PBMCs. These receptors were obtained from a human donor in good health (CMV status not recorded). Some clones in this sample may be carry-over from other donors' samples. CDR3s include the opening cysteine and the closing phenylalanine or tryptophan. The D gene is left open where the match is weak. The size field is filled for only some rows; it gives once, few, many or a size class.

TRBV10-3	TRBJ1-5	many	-	CAISGLGQGQPQHF	TGTGCCATCAGTGGACTGGGTCAAGGACAGCCCCAGCATTTT
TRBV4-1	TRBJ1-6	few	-	CASSQRQIDNSPLHF	TGCGCCAGCAGCCAACGGCAGATCGATAATTCACCCCTCCACTTT
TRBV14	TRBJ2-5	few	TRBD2	CASSRAGARETQYF	TGTGCCAGCAGCCGAGCGGGGGCCAGGGAGACCCAGTACTTC
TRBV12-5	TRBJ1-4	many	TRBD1	CASGSGTGWNEKLFF	TGTGCTAGTGGTTCGGGGACAGGGTGGAATGAAAAACTGTTTTTT
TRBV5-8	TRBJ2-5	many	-	CASSSGWGQETQYF	TGTGCCAGCAGCTCTGGCTGGGGGCAAGAGACCCAGTACTTC
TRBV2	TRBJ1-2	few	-	CASSEEGYGYTF	TGTGCCAGCAGTGAAGAGGGCTATGGCTACACCTTC
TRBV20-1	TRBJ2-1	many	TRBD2	CSARDSGGGVNEQFF	TGCAGTGCTAGAGATTCGGGGGGGGGCGTCAATGAGCAGTTCTTC
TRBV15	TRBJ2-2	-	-	CATSLGTTGELFF	TGTGCCACCAGCCTGGGGACCACCGGGGAGCTGTTTTTT
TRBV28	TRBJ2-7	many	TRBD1	CASSLGGGQGYEQYF	TGTGCCAGCAGTTTGGGGGGGGGACAGGGCTACGAGCAGTACTTC
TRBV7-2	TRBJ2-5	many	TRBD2	CASSTFRATSGGARETQYF	TGTGCCAGCTCGACGTTTAGAGCGACTAGCGGGGGGGCCCGAGAGACCCAGTACTTC
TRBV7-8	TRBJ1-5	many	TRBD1	CASSFPGQRIQPQHF	TGTGCCAGCAGCTTCCCGGGACAGAGAATCCAGCCCCAGCATTTT
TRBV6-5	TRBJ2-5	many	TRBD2	CASSCPGLRQQETQYF	TGTGCCAGCAGTTGTCCGGGACTACGACAACAAGAGACCCAGTACTTC
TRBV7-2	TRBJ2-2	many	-	CASSYGQNTGELFF	TGTGCCAGCAGCTACGGACAGAACACCGGGGAGCTGTTTTTT
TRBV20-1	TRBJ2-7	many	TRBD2	CSAVKPSGDSYEQYF	TGCAGTGCCGTTAAACCCAGCGGGGACTCCTACGAGCAGTACTTC
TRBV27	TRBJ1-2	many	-	CASSRGRGAPGYTF	TGTGCCAGCAGTCGGGGCCGGGGGGCGCCCGGCTACACCTTC
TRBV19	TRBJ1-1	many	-	CASSGARTEAFF	TGTGCCAGTAGTGGTGCAAGGACTGAAGCTTTCTTT
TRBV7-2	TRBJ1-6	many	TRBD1	CASSLDAWDRGNNSPLHF	TGTGCCAGCAGCTTAGATGCGTGGGACAGGGGGAATAATTCACCCCTCCACTTT
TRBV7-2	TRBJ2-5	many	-	CASSSRPGMGETQYF	TGTGCCAGCAGCTCCCGCCCGGGGATGGGAGAGACCCAGTACTTC
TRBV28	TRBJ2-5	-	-	CASSSLRGTQYF	TGTGCCAGCAGTTCGCTGAGGGGGACCCAGTACTTC
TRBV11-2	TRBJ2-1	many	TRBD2	CASSQGRGGYNEQFF	TGTGCCAGCAGCCAGGGGCGGGGGGGCTACAATGAGCAGTTCTTC
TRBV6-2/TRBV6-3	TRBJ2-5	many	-	CASRTSFSWETQYF	TGTGCCAGCAGGACATCATTCAGTTGGGAGACCCAGTACTTC
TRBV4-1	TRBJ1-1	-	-	CASSPTQGWRDTEAFF	TGCGCCAGCAGCCCCACACAGGGATGGAGGGACACTGAAGCTTTCTTT
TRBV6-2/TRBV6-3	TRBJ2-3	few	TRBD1	CASSTQGASTDTQYF	TGTGCCAGCAGTACACAGGGGGCCTCCACAGATACGCAGTATTTT